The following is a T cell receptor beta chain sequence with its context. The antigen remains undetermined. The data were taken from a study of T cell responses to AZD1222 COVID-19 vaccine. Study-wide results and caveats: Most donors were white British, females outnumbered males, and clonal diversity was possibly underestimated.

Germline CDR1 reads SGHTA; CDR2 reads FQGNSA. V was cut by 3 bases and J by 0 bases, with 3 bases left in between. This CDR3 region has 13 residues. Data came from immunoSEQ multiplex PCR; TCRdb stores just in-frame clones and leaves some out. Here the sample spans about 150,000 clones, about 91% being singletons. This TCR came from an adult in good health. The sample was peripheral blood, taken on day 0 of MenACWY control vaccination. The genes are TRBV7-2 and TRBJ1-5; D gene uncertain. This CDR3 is CASSLSSNQPQHF. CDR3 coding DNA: TGTGCCAGCAGCTTGTCTAGCAATCAGCCCCAGCATTTT.